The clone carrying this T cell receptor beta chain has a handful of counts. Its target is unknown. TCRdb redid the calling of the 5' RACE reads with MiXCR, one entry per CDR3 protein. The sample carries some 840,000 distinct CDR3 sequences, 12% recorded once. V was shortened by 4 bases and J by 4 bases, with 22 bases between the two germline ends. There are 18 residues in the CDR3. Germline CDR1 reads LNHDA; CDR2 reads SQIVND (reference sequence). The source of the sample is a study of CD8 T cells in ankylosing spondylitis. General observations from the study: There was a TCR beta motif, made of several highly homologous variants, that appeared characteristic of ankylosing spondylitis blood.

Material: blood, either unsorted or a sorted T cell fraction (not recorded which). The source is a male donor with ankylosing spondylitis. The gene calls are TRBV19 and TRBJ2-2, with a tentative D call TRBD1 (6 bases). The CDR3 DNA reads TGTGCCAGTAGTACAAACCAGGGGTCCTCTTATTTCACCGGGGAGCTGTTTTTT. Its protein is CASSTNQGSSYFTGELFF.